One sample yielded the 22 T cell receptor beta chains listed below, sequenced in a study of cytomegalovirus exposure and HLA in healthy donors. PCR used 60 Vbeta primers and 13 Jbeta primers. Using immunoSEQ multiplex PCR, the repertoire was profiled, and TCRdb retains in-frame clones only, with some absent. Seen here are around 300,000 clones, around 90% observed once, and the top ten hold 2% to 3%. Material for sequencing was PBMCs. All receptors derive from a woman aged 18-29 years in good health and CMV-seronegative.

The chain joins TRBV27 to TRBJ1-4; 8 bases map to TRBD1. This CDR3 region has 14 residues. The trim removed 5 bases at V and 10 bases at J, leaving 9 bases unmatched. The germline V gene has CDR1 MNHEY and CDR2 SMNVEV (reference sequence). The CDR3, as DNA: TGTGCCAGCAGTCCTAACTACGACAGGGGAAAACTGTTTTTT. Its translation: CASSPNYDRGKLFF. The entire variable domain, with the rest obtained from reference TRBV27 and TRBJ1-4, is as follows: EAQVTQNPRYLITVTGKKLTVTCSQNMNHEYMSWYRQDPGLGLRQIYYSMNVEVTDKGDVPEGYKVSRKEKRNFPLILESPSPNQTSLYFCASSPNYDRGKLFFGSGTQLSVL.

This chain links TRBV7-6 with TRBJ2-5, with 7 nucleotides matching TRBD2. Germline CDR1 is SGHVS and CDR2 is FNYEAQ. The CDR3 length is 14 residues. V was pared by 5 bases and J by 0 bases, with 3 bases of the junction left unmatched. CDR3 nucleotides: TGTGCCAGCAGCCACCTAGCGGACCAAGAGACCCAGTACTTC. Translating it yields CASSHLADQETQYF.

The gene calls are TRBV10-3 and TRBJ2-3, with TRBD2 matching over 8 bases. Per germline, CDR1 ENHRY and CDR2 SYGVKD. J gave up 6 bases and V 7 bases, and 12 bases lay outside the gene matches. The CDR3 loop spans 15 amino acids. The CDR3 DNA reads TGTGCCATCAATTACGGCGGGGGGACGGGCGATACGCAGTATTTT. It codes for CAINYGGGTGDTQYF.

V is TRBV6-5 and J is TRBJ1-1, with D possibly being TRBD1 (6 bases). CDR1 is MNHEY, CDR2 SVGAGI, per germline. The germline V and J ends were trimmed by 6 bases and 2 bases, with 13 bases remaining between them. CDR3 length: 14 residues. CDR3 DNA sequence: TGTGCCAGCAGGGACAGTTCGACTAACACTGAAGCTTTCTTT. Translation: CASRDSSTNTEAFF.

This sequence joins TRBV5-4 and TRBJ1-1; D is possibly TRBD1 (5 bases). The V end lost 5 bases, the J end lost 8 bases, and 22 bases lay between the germline ends. The CDR3 loop spans 15 amino acids. Germline lookup yields CDR1 SGHNT and CDR2 YYREEE (reference sequence). CDR3 loop: CASSPAPIQGYEAFF. DNA for the CDR3: TGTGCCAGCAGTCCGGCCCCAATCCAGGGATACGAAGCTTTCTTT.

This chain links TRBV5-4 with TRBJ2-1; 9 nucleotides match TRBD2. The V and J ends lost 3 bases and 4 bases, in that order; junction bases with no gene match: 8. Germline assignment: CDR1 SGHNT and CDR2 YYREEE (reference sequence). The CDR3 is made up of 16 amino acids. CDR3 sequence reads: CASSSTRGGTYNEQFF. The CDR3 coding sequence is TGTGCCAGCAGCTCAACGCGGGGGGGTACGTACAATGAGCAGTTCTTC.

Turning to this clone: A read error may account for a junction end that differs from germline. The rearrangement links TRBV7-9 to TRBJ1-2; the D gene is possibly TRBD1 (5 bases). There are 11 residues in the CDR3. The germline gives CDR1 SEHNR, CDR2 FQNEAQ (reference sequence). The DNA for the CDR3 is TGTTCCAGCAGCCCTGGACACGTCCCCTTCTTC. Translating it yields CSSSPGHVPFF.

The rearrangement uses TRBV14 and TRBJ2-3; D is perhaps TRBD2 (6 bases). V lost 4 bases and J 5 bases, leaving 19 bases between the germline ends. Germline CDR1 SGHDN, CDR2 FVKESK. This CDR3 has 16 amino acids. The CDR3 DNA follows: TGTGCCAGCAGCCTAATACGACTTACGGAGGGAGATACGCAGTATTTT. Translation: CASSLIRLTEGDTQYF.

V and J are TRBV11-2 and TRBJ2-5; D is uncertain. The J call is in doubt because the DNA end fits TRBJ2-7 better. Germline CDR1 is SGHAT and CDR2 is FQNNGV. The CDR3 consists of 12 residues. The CDR3 nucleotides are TGTGCCAGCAGCCTACGATTGGGCGAGCAGTACTTC. This sequence encodes CASSLRLGEQYF.

The chain combines TRBV10-3 with TRBJ1-1; 9 positions agree with TRBD1. V shed 7 bases and J 3 bases; nucleotides not matched to a gene: 12. Looked up from germline, CDR1 is ENHRY and CDR2 is SYGVKD. This CDR3 comprises 16 residues. The CDR3 DNA sequence: TGTGCCATCACCGAACGGGACAGGGAGTCAGACACTGAAGCTTTCTTT. Translation gives CAITERDRESDTEAFF.

This chain links TRBV11-1 with TRBJ2-7; the D is unclear. The germline V gene encodes CDR1 SGHAT and CDR2 FQDESV (reference sequence). The CDR3 is 14 amino acids. The germline V and J ends were trimmed by 4 bases and 1 base, with 11 bases remaining between them. The CDR3 DNA reads TGTGCCAGCAGCTCCCGTTCGGGTTCCTACGAGCAGTACTTC. It is translated as CASSSRSGSYEQYF.

The gene calls are TRBV5-4 and TRBJ1-4; D may be TRBD1 (6 bases). The V and J ends lost 4 bases and 6 bases respectively, with 13 bases between them. CDR3 length equals 14 residues. Germline CDR1 and CDR2: SGHNT and YYREEE (reference sequence). The CDR3 DNA reads TGTGCCAGCAGCCCGGGCCCAGGGGATGAAAAACTGTTTTTT. This translates into CASSPGPGDEKLFF.

The chain has TRBV10-1 and TRBJ2-5; 8 nucleotides line up with TRBD2. The assigned J gene may be wrong: the sequence end matches TRBJ2-7 better. The germline V gene has CDR1 WNHNN and CDR2 SYGVQD (reference sequence). CDR3 length: 14 residues. The CDR3 coding sequence is TGCGCCAGCAGTGAGTCCCAGCGGGGGCACGAGCAGTACTTC. Its translation: CASSESQRGHEQYF.

The sample holds a few counts of this clone. The V gene is TRBV5-8, the J gene TRBJ1-1, with TRBD1 matching 8 bases. The germline V gene encodes CDR1 SGHTS and CDR2 YDEGEE. Trimming took 5 bases from V and 4 from J; bases not matched to a gene: 13. CDR3 length: 16 amino acids. The CDR3 region has the DNA TGTGCCAGCAGACGAGACAGGGGAGGGAGAGGCACTGAAGCTTTCTTT. The encoded protein is CASRRDRGGRGTEAFF.

The rearrangement links TRBV27 to TRBJ1-6; 9 positions agree with TRBD1. This CDR3 contains 15 residues. Germline loops: CDR1 MNHEY, CDR2 SMNVEV (reference sequence). With 6 bases clipped from V and 8 bases from J, the junction kept 8 bases outside the gene matches. The CDR3 bases are TGTGCCAGCAGCATTTATAGGGACAGGGATTCACCCCTCCACTTT. Protein sequence: CASSIYRDRDSPLHF.

This clone was seen once. This rearrangement joins TRBV15 to TRBJ1-2, with D perhaps TRBD1 (6 bases). CDR1 is LNHNV, CDR2 YYDKDF, per germline (reference sequence). With 8 bases removed from V and 6 bases from J, the gap between germline ends came to 13 bases. This CDR3 is built from 12 residues. The CDR3 DNA reads as TGTGCCACCGTGGGAGCAGGGGATGGCTACACCTTC. It yields the protein CATVGAGDGYTF.

J is TRBJ2-1 and V is TRBV6-4, with 11 bases fitting TRBD1. The CDR3 length is 16 residues. Germline CDR1 MRHNA, CDR2 SNTAGT. The ends lost 3 bases at V and 6 bases at J; junction bases unmatched: 7. The CDR3 bases are TGTGCCAGCAGTGAAAGGGGGGGGACAGGGGGCAATGAGCAGTTCTTC. It specifies CASSERGGTGGNEQFF.

The chain uses TRBV7-9 and TRBJ2-7, with 11 bases lining up with TRBD1. The junction had 13 bases not matched to a gene; V was cut back by 5 bases and J by 7 bases. This CDR3 comprises 16 residues. The germline V gene encodes CDR1 SEHNR and CDR2 FQNEAQ (reference sequence). CDR3 DNA: TGTGCCAGCAGCCCAAGCCCGGGACAGGGGGTTTTAGAGCAGTACTTC. The encoded protein is CASSPSPGQGVLEQYF.

V is TRBV6-1 and J is TRBJ2-7, with 7 bases that match TRBD2. The CDR3 is made up of 15 amino acids. In germline, CDR1 is MNHNS, CDR2 SASEGT. With V trimmed by 1 base and J by 5 bases, 8 bases remained unmatched. The CDR3 DNA sequence: TGTGCCAGCAGTGAAGTGAAGGCGGGGGAAAACGAGCAGTACTTC. This gives the protein CASSEVKAGENEQYF.

The chain has TRBV14 and TRBJ2-2; D is possibly TRBD1 (6 bases). Germline CDR1 SGHDN, CDR2 FVKESK. With 4 bases removed from V and 4 bases from J, the gap between germline ends came to 13 bases. The CDR3 is made up of 15 amino acids. As DNA, the CDR3 is TGTGCCAGCAGCCCCCCCTGGGACACCACCGGGGAGCTGTTTTTT. Translated: CASSPPWDTTGELFF.

This clone has just one count. The V gene is TRBV5-1, the J gene TRBJ1-1; D is possibly TRBD1 (5 bases). In germline, CDR1 is SGHRS, CDR2 YFSETQ. There are 14 residues in the CDR3. The V gene lost 2 bases and the J gene lost 12 bases, with 20 bases spanning the gap. DNA for the CDR3: TGCGCCAGCAGCTTAGTCGCCCCCTCGGAGGGGACTTTCTTT. Protein sequence: CASSLVAPSEGTFF. Together with reference TRBV5-1 and TRBJ1-1, the CDR3 gives the full variable domain: KAGVTQTPRYLIKTRGQQVTLSCSPISGHRSVSWYQQTPGQGLQFLFEYFSETQRNKGNFPGRFSGRQFSNSRSEMNVSTLELGDSALYLCASSLVAPSEGTFFGQGTRLTVV.

This clone appeared a single time. V usage is TRBV30 and J usage is TRBJ1-2, with TRBD1 as a possible D gene (6 bases). Germline V gene lookup returns CDR1 GTSNPN and CDR2 SVGIG (reference sequence). Trimming removed 7 bases from V and 7 bases from J, with 28 bases in between. The CDR3 consists of 16 residues. The CDR3 is CAFPGTTRSYPSGYTF. The CDR3 nucleotides are TGTGCCTTTCCCGGGACAACGAGATCCTATCCCTCTGGCTACACCTTC. The full variable domain, in which reference TRBV30 and TRBJ1-2 provide the parts outside the CDR3, is SQTIHQWPATLVQPVGSPLSLECTVEGTSNPNLYWYRQAAGRGLQLLFYSVGIGQISSEVPQNLSASRPQDRQFILSSKKLLLSDSGFYLCAFPGTTRSYPSGYTFGSGTRLTVV.